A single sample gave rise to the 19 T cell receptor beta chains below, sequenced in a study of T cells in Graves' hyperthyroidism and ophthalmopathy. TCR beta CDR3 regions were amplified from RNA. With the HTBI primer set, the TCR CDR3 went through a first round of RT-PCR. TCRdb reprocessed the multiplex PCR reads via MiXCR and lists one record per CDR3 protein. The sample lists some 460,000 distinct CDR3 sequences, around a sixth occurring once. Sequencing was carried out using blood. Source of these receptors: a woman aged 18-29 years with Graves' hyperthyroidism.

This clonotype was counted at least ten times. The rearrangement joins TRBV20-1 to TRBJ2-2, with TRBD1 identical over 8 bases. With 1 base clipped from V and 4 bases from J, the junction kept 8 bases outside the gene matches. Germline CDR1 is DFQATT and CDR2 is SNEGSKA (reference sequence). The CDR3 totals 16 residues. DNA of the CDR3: TGCAGTGCTAGAGCCGCAGGGGGCCTTAGCACCGGGGAGCTGTTTTTT. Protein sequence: CSARAAGGLSTGELFF.

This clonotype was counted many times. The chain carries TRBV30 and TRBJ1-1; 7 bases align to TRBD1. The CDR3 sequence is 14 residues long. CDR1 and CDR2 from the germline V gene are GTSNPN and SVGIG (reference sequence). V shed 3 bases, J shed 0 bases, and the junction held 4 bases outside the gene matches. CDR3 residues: CAWRQGSMNTEAFF. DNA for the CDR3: TGTGCCTGGAGACAGGGGAGTATGAACACTGAAGCTTTCTTT.

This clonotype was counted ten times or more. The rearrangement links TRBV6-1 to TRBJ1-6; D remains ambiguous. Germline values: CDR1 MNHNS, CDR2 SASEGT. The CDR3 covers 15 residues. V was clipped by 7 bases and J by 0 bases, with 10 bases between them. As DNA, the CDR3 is TGTGCCAGCAAAAGAGGGAGCTCCTATAATTCACCCCTCCACTTT. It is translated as CASKRGSSYNSPLHF.

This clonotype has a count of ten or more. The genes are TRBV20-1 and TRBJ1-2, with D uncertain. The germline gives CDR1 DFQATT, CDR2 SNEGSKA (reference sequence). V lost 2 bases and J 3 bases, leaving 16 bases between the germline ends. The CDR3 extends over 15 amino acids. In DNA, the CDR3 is TGCAGTGCTAGACCCGAGGACGGCACCTACTATGGCTACACCTTC. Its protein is CSARPEDGTYYGYTF.

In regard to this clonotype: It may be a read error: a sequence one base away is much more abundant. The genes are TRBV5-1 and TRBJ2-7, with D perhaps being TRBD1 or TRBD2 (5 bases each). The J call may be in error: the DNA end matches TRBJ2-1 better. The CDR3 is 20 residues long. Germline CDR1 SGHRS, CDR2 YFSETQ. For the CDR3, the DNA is TGCGCCAGCAGCTTGCGATCCTCCAGCTCCGGGACGCCAAGCTCCTACGAGCAGTTCTTC. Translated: CASSLRSSSSGTPSSYEQFF.

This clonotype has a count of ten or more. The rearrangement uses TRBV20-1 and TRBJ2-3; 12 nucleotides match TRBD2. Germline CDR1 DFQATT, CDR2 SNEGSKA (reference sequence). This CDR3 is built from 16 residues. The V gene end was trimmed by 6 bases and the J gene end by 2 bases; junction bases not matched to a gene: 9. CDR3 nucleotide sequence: TGCAGTGCACGCCGGACTAGCGGGAAAGCCACAGATACGCAGTATTTT. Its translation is CSARRTSGKATDTQYF.

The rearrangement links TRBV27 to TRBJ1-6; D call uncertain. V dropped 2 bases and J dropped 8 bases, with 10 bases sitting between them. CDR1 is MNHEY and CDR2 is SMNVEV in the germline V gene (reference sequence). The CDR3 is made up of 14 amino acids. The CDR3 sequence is CASSLKGHHSPLHF. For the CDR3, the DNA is TGTGCCAGCAGTTTAAAAGGTCACCATTCACCCCTCCACTTT.

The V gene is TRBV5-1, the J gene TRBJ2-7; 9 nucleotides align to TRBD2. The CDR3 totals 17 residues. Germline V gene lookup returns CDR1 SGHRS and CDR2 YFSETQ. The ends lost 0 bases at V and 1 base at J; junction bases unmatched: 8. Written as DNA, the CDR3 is TGCGCCAGCAGCTTGGAATATCTAGCGGGAATGTCCTACGAGCAGTACTTC. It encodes CASSLEYLAGMSYEQYF.

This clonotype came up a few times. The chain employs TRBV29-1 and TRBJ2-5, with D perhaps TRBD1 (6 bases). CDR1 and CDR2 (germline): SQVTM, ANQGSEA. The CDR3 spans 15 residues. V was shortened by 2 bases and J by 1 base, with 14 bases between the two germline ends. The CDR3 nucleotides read TGCAGCGTTGAATTTGTACAGGGTTCCCAAGAGACCCAGTACTTC. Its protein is CSVEFVQGSQETQYF.

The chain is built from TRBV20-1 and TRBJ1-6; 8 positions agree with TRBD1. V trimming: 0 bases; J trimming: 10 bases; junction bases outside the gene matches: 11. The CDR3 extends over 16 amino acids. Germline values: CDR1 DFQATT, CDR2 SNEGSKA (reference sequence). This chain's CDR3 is CSARDERTGSYSPLHF. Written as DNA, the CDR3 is TGCAGTGCTAGAGACGAGAGGACAGGGTCATACTCACCCCTCCACTTT.

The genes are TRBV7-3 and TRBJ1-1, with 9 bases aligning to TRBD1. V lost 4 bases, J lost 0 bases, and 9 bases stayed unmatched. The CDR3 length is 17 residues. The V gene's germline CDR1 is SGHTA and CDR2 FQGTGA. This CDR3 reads CASSSLDRGLMNTEAFF. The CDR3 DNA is TGTGCCAGCAGCTCCCTGGACAGGGGCCTAATGAACACTGAAGCTTTCTTT.

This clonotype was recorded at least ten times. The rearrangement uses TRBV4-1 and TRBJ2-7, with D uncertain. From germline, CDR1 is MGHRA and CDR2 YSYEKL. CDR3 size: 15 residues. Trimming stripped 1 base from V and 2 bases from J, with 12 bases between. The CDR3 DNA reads TGCGCCAGCAGCCAAGTACAAGGCATACCCTACGAGCAGTACTTC. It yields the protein CASSQVQGIPYEQYF.

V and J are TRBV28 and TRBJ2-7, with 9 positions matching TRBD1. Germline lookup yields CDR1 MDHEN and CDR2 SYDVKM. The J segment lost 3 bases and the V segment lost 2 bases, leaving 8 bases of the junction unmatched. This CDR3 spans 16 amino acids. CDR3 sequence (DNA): TGTGCCAGCAGTTTACCCGGGACAGGGAATATCTACGAGCAGTACTTC. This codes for CASSLPGTGNIYEQYF.

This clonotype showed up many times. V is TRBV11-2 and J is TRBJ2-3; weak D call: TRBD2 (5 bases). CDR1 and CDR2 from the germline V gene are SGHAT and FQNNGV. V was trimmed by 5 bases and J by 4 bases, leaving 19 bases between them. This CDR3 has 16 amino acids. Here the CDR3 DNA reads TGTGCCAGCAGCCCTAGAGGGTTTCAACCCGCAGATACGCAGTATTTT. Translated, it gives CASSPRGFQPADTQYF.

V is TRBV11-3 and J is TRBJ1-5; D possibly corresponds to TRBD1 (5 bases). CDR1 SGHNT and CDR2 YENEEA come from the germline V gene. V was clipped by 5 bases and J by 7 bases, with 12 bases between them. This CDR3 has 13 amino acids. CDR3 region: CASSAVGGQPQHF. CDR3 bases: TGTGCCAGCAGCGCAGTGGGGGGGCAGCCCCAGCATTTT.

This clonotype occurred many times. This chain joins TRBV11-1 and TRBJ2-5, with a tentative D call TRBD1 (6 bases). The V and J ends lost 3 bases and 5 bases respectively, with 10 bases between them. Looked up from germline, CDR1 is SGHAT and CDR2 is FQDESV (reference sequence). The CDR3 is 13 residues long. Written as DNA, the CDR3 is TGTGCCAGCAGCTTGCACAGGGTGGAGACCCAGTACTTC. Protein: CASSLHRVETQYF.

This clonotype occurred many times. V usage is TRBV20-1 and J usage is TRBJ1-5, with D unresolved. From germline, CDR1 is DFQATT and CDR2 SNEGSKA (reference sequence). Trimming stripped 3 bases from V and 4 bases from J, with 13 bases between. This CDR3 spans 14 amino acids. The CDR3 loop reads CSASPLWENQPQHF. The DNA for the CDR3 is TGCAGTGCTAGCCCCCTCTGGGAAAATCAGCCCCAGCATTTT.

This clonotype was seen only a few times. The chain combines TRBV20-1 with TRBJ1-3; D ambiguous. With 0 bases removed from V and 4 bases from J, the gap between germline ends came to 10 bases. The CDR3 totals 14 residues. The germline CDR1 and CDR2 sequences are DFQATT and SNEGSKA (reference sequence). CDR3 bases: TGCAGTGCTAGAGATTTAGAACTAGGAAACACCATATATTTT. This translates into CSARDLELGNTIYF.

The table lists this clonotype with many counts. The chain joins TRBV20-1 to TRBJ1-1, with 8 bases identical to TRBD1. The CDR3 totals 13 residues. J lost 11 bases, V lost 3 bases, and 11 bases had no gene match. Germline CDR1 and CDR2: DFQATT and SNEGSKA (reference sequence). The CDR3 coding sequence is TGCAGTGCTAGGACTCGACAGGGGTTTGGGGCTTTCTTT. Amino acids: CSARTRQGFGAFF.